Presented here are 20 T cell receptor beta chains from one specimen sequenced in a study of CD8+ T cells in alopecia areata. cDNA prepared by RNA extraction and subsequent reverse transcription served as the template for sequencing. Assay: immunoSEQ multiplex PCR; the TCRdb copy retains only in-frame clones and omits some. This table holds about 200,000 clones, roughly 50% found once. The material sequenced was CD8+ T cells sorted from blood. The receptor source for this set is a human donor in good health.

The V call is TRBV19, the J call TRBJ1-2; D gene uncertain. The ends were cut back, 5 bases at V and 4 bases at J, with 8 bases in the middle. The CDR3 has 12 residues. The germline gives CDR1 LNHDA, CDR2 SQIVND (reference sequence). The CDR3 protein is CASSAGFYGYTF. The CDR3 bases are TGTGCCAGTAGTGCGGGTTTCTATGGCTACACCTTC.

This chain links TRBV27 with TRBJ1-5; D is unresolved. The V end lost 5 bases, the J end lost 7 bases, and 15 bases lay between the germline ends. Germline values: CDR1 MNHEY, CDR2 SMNVEV (reference sequence). The CDR3 is 14 amino acids. CDR3: CASSPLNGQQPQHF. CDR3 in DNA: TGTGCCAGCAGTCCCCTTAACGGGCAGCAGCCCCAGCATTTT.

The chain couples TRBV30 to TRBJ1-5; D remains unclear. Trimming removed 3 bases from V and 4 bases from J, with 10 bases in between. Germline loops: CDR1 GTSNPN, CDR2 SVGIG (reference sequence). The CDR3 loop spans 13 amino acids. The DNA for the CDR3 is TGTGCCTGGAGGTCGGTCGGTAATCAGCCCCAGCATTTT. Translating gives CAWRSVGNQPQHF.

The chain recombines TRBV2 with TRBJ2-5, with 8 nucleotides matching TRBD2. Germline values: CDR1 SNHLY, CDR2 FYNNEI. This CDR3 has 13 amino acids. J gave up 4 bases and V 7 bases, and 5 bases lay outside the gene matches. In nucleotides, the CDR3 is TGTGCCAGCACCCAGAGCGGGAGAGAGACCCAGTACTTC. This sequence encodes CASTQSGRETQYF.

In its sample, this clone was seen once. The chain carries TRBV9 and TRBJ1-1; D is possibly TRBD1 (5 bases). CDR3 length equals 16 residues. Germline V gene lookup returns CDR1 SGDLS and CDR2 YYNGEE. Trimming took 0 bases from V and 1 from J, leaving 13 bases between them. CDR3 protein: CASSVATTAPNTEAFF. The DNA of the CDR3 is TGTGCCAGCAGCGTAGCTACGACAGCGCCGAACACTGAAGCTTTCTTT.

This clone was counted a few times. The gene calls are TRBV6-4 and TRBJ2-1; TRBD2 aligns across 7 bases. CDR3 length: 14 residues. Germline CDR1 MRHNA, CDR2 SNTAGT. J lost 9 bases, V lost 8 bases, and 13 bases had no gene match. The CDR3 sequence is CASSRGRDAAEQFF. The CDR3 coding sequence is TGTGCCAGCTCCCGGGGGAGGGATGCAGCTGAGCAGTTCTTC.

V usage is TRBV27 and J usage is TRBJ2-4; D not certain. Germline CDR1 and CDR2: MNHEY and SMNVEV (reference sequence). The V end lost 6 bases, the J end lost 3 bases, and 18 bases lay between the germline ends. This CDR3 contains 16 residues. DNA for the CDR3: TGTGCCAGCAGCCCCCTTCCGGTCAGTGGCAAAAACATTCAGTACTTC. This codes for CASSPLPVSGKNIQYF.

V is TRBV2 and J is TRBJ2-4, with D unresolved. V was clipped by 3 bases and J by 9 bases, with 12 bases between them. CDR1 and CDR2 from the germline V gene are SNHLY and FYNNEI. The CDR3 is 13 residues long. DNA for the CDR3: TGTGCCAGCAGTGACTCCCCGGCCGGCATTCAGTACTTC. Amino acids: CASSDSPAGIQYF.

This clone was found once. The J gene is TRBJ2-3, the V gene TRBV2, with TRBD2 matching 7 bases. The CDR3 spans 15 residues. The J segment lost 4 bases and the V segment lost 4 bases, leaving 8 bases of the junction unmatched. Germline V gene sequence: CDR1 SNHLY, CDR2 FYNNEI. The CDR3 sequence: CASSAAGDSADTQYF. DNA for the CDR3: TGTGCCAGCAGTGCCGCGGGAGACTCAGCAGATACGCAGTATTTT.

This chain uses TRBV23-1 with TRBJ2-3; D gene unclear. TRBV23-1 is reported as an ORF; its role is uncertain. This CDR3 contains 16 residues. Trimming shortened V by 4 bases and J by 3 bases, and 17 bases separated the two germline ends. The DNA of the CDR3 is TGCGCCAGCAGTCTCACAAGCTTAAGTAGGACAGATACGCAGTATTTT. Encoded protein: CASSLTSLSRTDTQYF.

This clone was recorded once. V gene TRBV5-1 combines with J gene TRBJ2-1; D remains ambiguous. V gave up 0 bases and J gave up 0 bases, with 7 bases separating them. The germline V gene has CDR1 SGHRS and CDR2 YFSETQ. There are 15 residues in the CDR3. CDR3 in amino acids: CASSLGQASYNEQFF. The CDR3 DNA is TGCGCCAGCAGCTTGGGGCAGGCCTCCTACAATGAGCAGTTCTTC.

The chain carries TRBV6-5 and TRBJ1-1; D might be TRBD1 (5 bases). V was cut by 1 base and J by 5 bases, with 11 bases left in between. Germline CDR1 is MNHEY and CDR2 is SVGAGI. The CDR3 loop spans 14 amino acids. DNA for the CDR3: TGTGCCAGCAGTTACTTAGAGGGGAGGACTGAAGCTTTCTTT. This sequence encodes CASSYLEGRTEAFF.

This clone was counted only a few times. This chain uses TRBV2 with TRBJ2-7; D is possibly TRBD1 (5 bases). V lost 7 bases and J lost 13, with 17 bases in between. The length of the CDR3 is 11 residues. Germline CDR1 and CDR2: SNHLY and FYNNEI. The CDR3 nucleotides are TGTGCCAGCACGGACACTATCCTTAACTACTTC. Protein sequence: CASTDTILNYF. The full variable domain, completed using reference TRBV2 and TRBJ2-7, is EPEVTQTPSHQVTQMGQEVILRCVPISNHLYFYWYRQILGQKVEFLVSFYNNEISEKSEIFDDQFSVERPDGSNFTLKIRSTKLEDSAMYFCASTDTILNYFGPGTRLTVT.

This CDR3 reads CSVTGTYGYTF. The CDR3 DNA reads TGCAGCGTAACCGGGACCTATGGCTACACCTTC. This chain links TRBV29-1 with TRBJ1-2, with a tentative D call TRBD1 (5 bases). Per the germline V gene, CDR1 is SQVTM and CDR2 is ANQGSEA. This CDR3 spans 11 amino acids. V was trimmed by 6 bases and J by 4 bases, leaving 9 bases between them.

The chain carries TRBV9 and TRBJ2-3; 16 nucleotides align to TRBD2. The germline V gene encodes CDR1 SGDLS and CDR2 YYNGEE. This CDR3 comprises 18 residues. Trimming cost V 5 bases and J 2 bases; bases outside gene matches: 8. The CDR3 DNA is TGTGCCAGCAGTCCGGGGACTAGCGGGGGGGTTCCCACAGATACGCAGTATTTT. It encodes CASSPGTSGGVPTDTQYF.

This clone was found a few times. Given the absence of the conserved phenylalanine or tryptophan at the CDR3 end, a read error is likely. The limits of the CDR3 on the DNA are not certain, so only TCRdb's listed CDR3 is given. The V and J genes are TRBV23-1 and TRBJ1-2; the table's D gene call, TRBD1, was not cross checked with the DNA. TRBV23-1 is an ORF, with its function uncertain. With termini counted, the CDR3 has 10 amino acids. The chain's CDR3 is CASSQSAAGG.

This sequence joins TRBV27 and TRBJ2-3; D unresolved. Per germline, CDR1 MNHEY and CDR2 SMNVEV (reference sequence). V lost 0 bases and J lost 5, with 9 bases in between. This CDR3 has 14 residues. This CDR3 reads CASSLSETEDTQYF. As DNA, the CDR3 is TGTGCCAGCAGTTTATCTGAGACGGAAGATACGCAGTATTTT.

The chain is built from TRBV27 and TRBJ2-5, with 8 bases that match TRBD1. Losses at the gene ends were 6 bases for V and 5 bases for J; bases not matched to a gene: 5. The CDR3 is 13 amino acids. Germline CDR1 and CDR2: MNHEY and SMNVEV (reference sequence). The chain's CDR3 is CASRTGDTETQYF. CDR3 in DNA: TGTGCCAGCAGGACAGGGGATACGGAGACCCAGTACTTC.

Remarks on this clone: One end of the junction does not line up with germline, which may come from a read error. V and J are TRBV13 and TRBJ2-1, with D perhaps TRBD2 (5 bases). This CDR3 contains 11 residues. Germline V gene lookup returns CDR1 PRHDT and CDR2 FYEKMQ (reference sequence). CDR3 sequence (DNA): TGTGCCAGCAGCACCGGCACTAGTAGGGTCTTC. This encodes CASSTGTSRVF.

This rearrangement joins TRBV29-1 to TRBJ1-1; D gene uncertain. The CDR3 totals 12 residues. Looked up from germline, CDR1 is SQVTM and CDR2 is ANQGSEA. V shed 3 bases and J shed 4 bases, with 9 bases lying between them. The CDR3 spells CSVDVRGTEAFF. Written as DNA, the CDR3 is TGCAGCGTTGATGTCCGGGGCACTGAAGCTTTCTTT.